The following is a T cell receptor (beta chain) sequence with its context. It lacks a known antigen. Base qualities are not at hand, and no much larger clone is one base apart. These data are taken from a study of T cell responses to AZD1222 COVID-19 vaccine (dated by TCRdb to the early 2020s). Background on the whole study: AZD1222 recipients given second doses at about 4 weeks or at about 12 weeks were pooled, since spike-specific TCR depth and breadth were not found to differ between the two schedules. TCR sequencing covered 230 or so trial participants: roughly 200 given two doses of AZD1222 and approximately 25 given two doses of MenACWY control vaccine. Enrollment into the trials was organized by age into subgroups of 18-55, 56-69 and 70-plus years, and those subgroups contained roughly 160, 29 and 62 TCR-sequenced participants, respectively.

The CDR3 regions of human TCRbeta chains were analyzed by immunosequencing. On the authors' methods: Repertoire TCRs were checked for matches against a reference library of SARS-CoV-2-specific TCRs that had been generated using the MIRA antigen-specificity platform. Breadth meant the fraction of unique TCRs that were SARS-CoV-2-associated, whereas depth meant the fraction of total T cells that were SARS-CoV-2-associated. Using the MIRA data, each spike-specific TCR was assigned both to the spike region to which the TCR was reactive and to a CD4 or CD8 class. Log10-transformed breadth and depth values were compared by one-way ANOVA with Sidak's multiple comparisons tests. Entries here come from immuneACCESS through TCRdb and include only in-frame sequences with V and J called. Some clones fail to appear in such tables; in the studies checked, an unresolved V gene covers under half of the shortfall, and the cause of the remainder is unknown. For V, J and clone size, that table is used; D and trimming come from the DNA. For this sample the table gives some 100,000 clones, of which about 87% were detected only once. Less than 20% of the sample goes to the ten largest clones.

The CDR3 contains 13 residues, cysteine and phenylalanine counted. The DNA shown is the 39-base CDR3, in frame from base 1. Cut back by 8 bases and 3 bases, the V and J ends lie 14 bases apart. Overall results and qualifications from the work: Conclusions about previously exposed vaccinees are limited, since just a handful of AZD1222 recipients were seropositive for SARS-CoV-2 at baseline. The whole spike protein was spanned by vaccine-associated CD4 TCRs, and dominant responses were seen in regions 160-218 and 743-854. Reportedly, close to half of the unique spike-specific TCRs recognized epitopes lying outside the regions that are mutated in the B.1.351 and B.1.1.7 variants. Most participants were white British and females outnumbered males, and the authors suggested that clonal diversity may have been underestimated. No day 14 peak-response samples were available, so repertoires were characterized only after the peak T cell response. A significant rise in spike-specific TCR breadth and depth was observed after two AZD1222 doses relative to day 0 and relative to MenACWY recipients. In the small 56-69-year group, the increase in depth fell short of significance, most likely because of low power.

The time point label of this sample denotes: baseline before first vaccination. Vaccinee samples were obtained from the UK trials COV001 and COV002, which included a single-blind randomized controlled phase 2/3 trial of AZD1222 (ChAdOx1 nCoV-19) in healthy adults. For TCRbeta chain sequencing, PBMC samples were collected from trial participants at day 0 and at day 28 after the second dose. Recombination connected TRBV12-3 or TRBV12-4 to TRBJ2-7, with the D gene call left open. Sequenced material: peripheral blood, taken on day 0 of AZD1222 vaccination. The clonotype comes from an adult in good health. The bases are TGTGCCAGCGCGATCGAAAAGGGCTACGAGCAGTACTTC. Translated, it gives CASAIEKGYEQYF.